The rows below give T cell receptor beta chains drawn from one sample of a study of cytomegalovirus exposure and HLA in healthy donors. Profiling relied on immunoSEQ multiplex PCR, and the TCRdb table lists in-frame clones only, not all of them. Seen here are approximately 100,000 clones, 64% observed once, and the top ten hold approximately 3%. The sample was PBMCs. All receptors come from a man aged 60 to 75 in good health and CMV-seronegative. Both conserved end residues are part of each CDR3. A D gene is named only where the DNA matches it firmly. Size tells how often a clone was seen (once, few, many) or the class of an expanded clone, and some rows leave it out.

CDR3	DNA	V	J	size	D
CASSLRTSGEGYF	TGTGCCAGCAGCTTACGGACTAGCGGGGAGGGGTATTTT	TRBV7-8	TRBJ2-3	NA	TRBD2
CASSLDGGNDYGYTF	TGTGCCAGCAGCTTAGATGGGGGCAACGACTATGGCTACACCTTC	TRBV9	TRBJ1-2	NA	NA
CASSRLGVGTYEQYF	TGTGCCAGCAGCCGTCTAGGGGTTGGCACCTACGAGCAGTACTTC	TRBV5-4	TRBJ2-7	NA	NA
CASSDRPRGNIQYF	TGTGCCAGCAGTGACAGACCTAGGGGGAACATTCAGTACTTC	TRBV2	TRBJ2-4	NA	NA
CAISESRLAGPTYEQYF	TGTGCCATCAGTGAGTCGCGGCTAGCGGGCCCGACCTACGAGCAGTACTTC	TRBV10-3	TRBJ2-7	NA	TRBD2
CASSIAPWEGNTEAFF	TGTGCCAGTAGTATTGCCCCCTGGGAGGGGAACACTGAAGCTTTCTTT	TRBV19	TRBJ1-1	NA	NA
CATDGLRGIQYF	TGCGCCACCGACGGATTAAGGGGGATTCAGTACTTC	TRBV10-2	TRBJ2-7	NA	NA
CASRTGTGALPGEQYF	TGTGCCAGTAGGACCGGGACAGGGGCGCTTCCAGGCGAGCAGTACTTC	TRBV19	TRBJ2-7	NA	TRBD1
CASSQGLYEQYF	TGTGCCAGCAGCCAAGGGCTCTACGAGCAGTACTTC	TRBV14	TRBJ2-7	NA	NA
CASSLGTGYYSPLHF	TGTGCCAGCAGCCTGGGGACAGGCTATTATTCACCCCTCCACTTT	TRBV7-2	TRBJ1-6	NA	TRBD1
CASSQDGTGNSYEQYF	TGTGCCAGCAGCCAAGACGGGACAGGGAATTCCTACGAGCAGTACTTC	TRBV4-2	TRBJ2-7	NA	TRBD1
CASSLAGGNEQYF	TGTGCCAGCAGCTTGGCCGGAGGGAACGAGCAGTACTTC	TRBV5-5	TRBJ2-7	few	NA
CASSLKAHLALGTDTQYF	TGTGCCAGTAGTCTCAAAGCCCATCTAGCGCTGGGCACAGATACGCAGTATTTT	TRBV19	TRBJ2-3	NA	NA
CASSFLRGTSTDTQYF	TGTGCCAGCAGTTTTCTCCGCGGTACTAGCACAGATACGCAGTATTTT	TRBV27	TRBJ2-3	NA	NA
CASSPSGGWETEAFF	TGTGCCAGCAGCCCCTCGGGAGGGTGGGAGACTGAAGCTTTCTTT	TRBV9	TRBJ1-1	NA	NA
CASSELTGGNSPLHF	TGTGCCAGCAGTGAACTGACAGGCGGTAATTCACCCCTCCACTTT	TRBV6-1	TRBJ1-6	NA	NA
CASSQAPSGGTDTQYF	TGTGCCAGCAGCCAAGCTCCTAGCGGTGGCACAGATACGCAGTATTTT	TRBV4-2	TRBJ2-3	NA	TRBD2
CASSIGQTDNYGYTF	TGTGCCAGCAGCATAGGACAAACAGATAACTATGGCTACACCTTC	TRBV28	TRBJ1-2	NA	NA
CASSQDSGFGEKLFF	TGTGCCAGCAGCCAAGATTCCGGGTTTGGGGAAAAACTGTTTTTT	TRBV14	TRBJ1-4	few	NA
CSVEDPYGADGYTF	TGCAGCGTTGAAGATCCTTATGGGGCGGATGGCTACACCTTC	TRBV29-1	TRBJ1-2	NA	NA
CASSTTYSGARAAFF	TGTGCCAGCAGTACGACCTATTCAGGGGCACGGGCAGCTTTCTTT	TRBV5-4	TRBJ1-1	NA	NA
CASSERRGTETNGYTF	TGTGCCAGCAGTGAACGCCGGGGTACCGAAACTAATGGCTACACCTTC	TRBV6-1	TRBJ1-2	few	NA
CASSPVGGDQETQYF	TGTGCCAGCTCCCCGGTGGGAGGGGACCAAGAGACCCAGTACTTC	TRBV18	TRBJ2-5	few	TRBD2
CASSAGTENVYYGYTF	TGTGCCAGCAGCGCCGGAACAGAGAACGTTTACTATGGCTACACCTTC	TRBV2	TRBJ1-2	NA	NA
CASSQRTGISGAFF	TGTGCCAGCAGTCAGAGGACAGGGATCTCTGGAGCTTTCTTT	TRBV6-5	TRBJ1-1	NA	TRBD1
CASSPTGGGGYTF	TGTGCCAGCAGTCCGACAGGGGGCGGTGGCTACACCTTC	TRBV6-5	TRBJ1-2	NA	TRBD1
CASSEAGTAYNSPLHF	TGTGCCAGCAGTGAAGCCGGGACAGCCTATAATTCACCCCTCCACTTT	TRBV6-1	TRBJ1-6	NA	TRBD1
CAWSGQGNEKLFF	TGTGCCTGGAGTGGGCAGGGAAATGAAAAACTGTTTTTT	TRBV30	TRBJ1-4	NA	NA
CSSSLGVEKLFF	TGTTCCAGCAGCTTAGGAGTTGAAAAACTGTTTTTT	TRBV7-9	TRBJ1-4	NA	NA
CASCTHDYEQYF	TGTGCCAGCTGCACTCACGACTACGAGCAGTACTTC	TRBV11-3	TRBJ2-7	few	NA
CASSIPGGDTEAFF	TGTGCCAGTAGTATACCGGGGGGGGACACTGAAGCTTTCTTT	TRBV19	TRBJ1-1	NA	NA
CASSPPRETGVAFF	TGTGCCAGCAGCCCTCCGAGGGAGACGGGGGTCGCTTTCTTT	TRBV7-4	TRBJ1-1	NA	NA
CASSEIVWREAGNEQFF	TGTGCCAGCAGTGAAATTGTCTGGCGGGAGGCGGGAAATGAGCAGTTCTTC	TRBV25-1	TRBJ2-1	few	TRBD2
CATSRDLRGPGQPQHF	TGTGCCACCAGCAGAGATTTGAGGGGGCCGGGGCAGCCCCAGCATTTT	TRBV15	TRBJ1-5	NA	TRBD1
CASSVTGGQQFF	TGTGCCAGCAGTGTTACAGGGGGACAGCAGTTCTTC	TRBV7-3	TRBJ2-1	NA	TRBD1
CSAASGFEQFF	TGCAGTGCCGCTAGCGGTTTTGAGCAGTTCTTC	TRBV20-1	TRBJ2-1	NA	TRBD2
CASSLAEKLFF	TGTGCCAGCAGTTTAGCTGAAAAACTGTTTTTT	TRBV25-1	TRBJ1-4	few	NA